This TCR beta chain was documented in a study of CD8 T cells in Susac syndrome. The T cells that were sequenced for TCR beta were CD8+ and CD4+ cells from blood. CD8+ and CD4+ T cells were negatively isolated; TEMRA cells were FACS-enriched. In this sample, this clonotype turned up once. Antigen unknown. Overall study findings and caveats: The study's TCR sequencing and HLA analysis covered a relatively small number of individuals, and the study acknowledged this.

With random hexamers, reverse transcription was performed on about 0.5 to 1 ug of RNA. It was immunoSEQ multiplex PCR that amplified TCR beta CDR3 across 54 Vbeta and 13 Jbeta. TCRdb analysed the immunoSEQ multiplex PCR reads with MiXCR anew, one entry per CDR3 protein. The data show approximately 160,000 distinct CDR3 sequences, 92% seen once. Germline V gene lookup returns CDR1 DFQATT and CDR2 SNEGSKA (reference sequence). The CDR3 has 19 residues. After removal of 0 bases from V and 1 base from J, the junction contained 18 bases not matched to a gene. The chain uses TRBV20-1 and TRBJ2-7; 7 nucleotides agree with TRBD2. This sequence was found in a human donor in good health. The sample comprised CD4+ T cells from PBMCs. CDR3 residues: CSARDTATSWTGGSYEQYF. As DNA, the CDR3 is TGCAGTGCTAGAGATACCGCTACTTCTTGGACGGGGGGATCCTACGAGCAGTACTTC.